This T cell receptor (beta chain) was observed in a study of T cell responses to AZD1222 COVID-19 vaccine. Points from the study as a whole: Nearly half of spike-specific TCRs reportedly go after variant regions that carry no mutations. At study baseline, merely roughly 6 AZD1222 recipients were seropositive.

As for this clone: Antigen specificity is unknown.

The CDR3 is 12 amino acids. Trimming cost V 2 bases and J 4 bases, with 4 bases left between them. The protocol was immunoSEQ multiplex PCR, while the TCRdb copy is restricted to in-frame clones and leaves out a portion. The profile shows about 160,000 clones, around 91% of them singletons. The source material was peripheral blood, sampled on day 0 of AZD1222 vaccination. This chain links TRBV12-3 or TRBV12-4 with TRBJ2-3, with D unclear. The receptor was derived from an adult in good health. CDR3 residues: CASSLRADTQYF. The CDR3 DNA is TGTGCCAGCAGTTTAAGGGCAGATACGCAGTATTTT.